This T cell receptor (beta chain) was identified during a study of Graves' ophthalmopathy and Graves' hyperthyroidism. TCR beta CDR3 amplification used RNA transcripts. HTBI primers served in a first-round RT-PCR, which a second-round multiplex PCR followed. TCRdb reanalysed the multiplex PCR reads using MiXCR and keeps one entry per CDR3 protein. The data contain some 520,000 distinct CDR3 sequences, 13% to 15% of them seen just once; the ten biggest clones take up approximately 9.8%. The receptor was derived from a woman in her thirties with Graves' ophthalmopathy. Specimen: blood.

In DNA, the CDR3 is TGTGCCACCAGCAGAGATAGGGCAGGGATTGCGTATCAGCCCCAGCATTTT. As protein: CATSRDRAGIAYQPQHF. The chain couples TRBV15 to TRBJ1-5, with a weak D call TRBD1 (5 bases). In germline, CDR1 is LNHNV, CDR2 YYDKDF (reference sequence). The length of the CDR3 is 17 residues. V shed 0 bases and J shed 5 bases, with 17 bases lying between them.